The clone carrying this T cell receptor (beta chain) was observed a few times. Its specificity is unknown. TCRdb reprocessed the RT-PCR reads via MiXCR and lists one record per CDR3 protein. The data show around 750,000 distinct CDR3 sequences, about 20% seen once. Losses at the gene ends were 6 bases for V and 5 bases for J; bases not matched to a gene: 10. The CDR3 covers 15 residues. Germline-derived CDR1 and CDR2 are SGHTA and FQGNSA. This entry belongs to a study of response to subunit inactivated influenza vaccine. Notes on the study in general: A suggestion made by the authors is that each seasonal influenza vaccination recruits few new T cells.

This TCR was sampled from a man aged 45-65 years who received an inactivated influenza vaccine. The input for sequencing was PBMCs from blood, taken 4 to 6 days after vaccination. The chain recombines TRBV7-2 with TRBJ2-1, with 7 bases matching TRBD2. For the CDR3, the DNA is TGTGCCAGCAGACGAGGACTAGTGGGGAACAATGAGCAGTTCTTC. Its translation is CASRRGLVGNNEQFF.